Included here is one TCR beta chain sequence, with context. Antigen: not known. Negative isolation yielded CD4+ and CD8+ T cells, and FACS enriched TEMRA cells. The data derive from a study of CD8 T cells in Susac syndrome. General observations from the study: The study conceded that relatively few individuals underwent its TCR sequencing and HLA analysis.

The germline gives CDR1 PRHDT, CDR2 FYEKMQ (reference sequence). The germline V and J ends were trimmed by 2 bases and 2 bases, with 15 bases remaining between them. This CDR3 has 16 amino acids. RNA totalling roughly 0.5 to 1 ug underwent reverse transcription with random hexamers. The amplification used immunoSEQ multiplex PCR on TCR beta CDR3; it spanned 54 Vbeta and 13 Jbeta. Using its own MiXCR run on the immunoSEQ multiplex PCR reads, TCRdb lists one record per CDR3 protein. The sample consists of 150,000 or so distinct CDR3 sequences, nearly 97% of them appearing once. What was sequenced was CD8+ T cells from PBMCs. This chain connects TRBV13 to TRBJ1-2, with unresolved D. The receptor was isolated from a human donor with multiple sclerosis. The CDR3 here is CASSLMATGLNYGYTF. Written as DNA, the CDR3 is TGTGCCAGCAGCTTAATGGCTACCGGGCTCAACTATGGCTACACCTTC.